Sequencing of this TCR beta chain was carried out in a study of cytomegalovirus exposure and HLA in healthy donors. Study-level results: Previously analyzed data showed that most TCR beta V segments were productive at a frequency of about 87% or about 30%.

The V end lost 0 bases, the J end lost 2 bases, and 18 bases lay between the germline ends. The CDR3 is 18 amino acids. CDR1 is MRHNA, CDR2 SNTAGT, per germline. This clone came up once. Its target is unknown. These donors, healthy bone marrow donors, were studied. In the PCR, 60 Vbeta and 13 Jbeta primers were used. Using immunoSEQ multiplex PCR, the repertoire was profiled, and TCRdb retains in-frame clones only, with some absent. Of about 140,000 clones in the sample, around 80% were seen once. The sequenced material came from PBMCs. The chain carries TRBV6-4 and TRBJ2-3; TRBD2 might be the D (5 bases). The sequence was collected from a man between 40 and 49 years old in good health and CMV-seronegative. The CDR3 nucleotides read TGTGCCAGCAGTGACTCTGACTCGGGCGGGTCCATCACAGATACGCAGTATTTT. The encoded protein is CASSDSDSGGSITDTQYF.